The 6 T cell receptor beta chains listed next were all sequenced from one sample in a study of control samples from healthy donors and cancer patients. Assay used: immunoSEQ multiplex PCR; TCRdb lists only in-frame clones, some missing. The sample lists around 110,000 clones; 93% were seen once. The material sequenced was blood. Receptor source: a man aged 25-45 years in good health.

The rearrangement links TRBV21-1 to TRBJ2-3; TRBD1, the D gene given by the table, was not confirmed from the DNA. TRBV21-1 is described as a pseudogene. This CDR3 contains 13 residues. CDR3: CASSPLLHRTQYF. Here the CDR3 DNA reads TGTGCCAGCAGCCCCTTACTTCACAGGACGCAGTATTTT.

The chain carries TRBV28 and TRBJ1-6; TRBD1 matches 9 bases. Germline V gene sequence: CDR1 MDHEN, CDR2 SYDVKM. With V trimmed by 7 bases and J by 6 bases, 10 bases remained unmatched. CDR3 length: 16 amino acids. The DNA for the CDR3 is TGTGCCAGCACCTTACTCCGGACAGGGGTTAATTCACCCCTCCACTTT. Translation: CASTLLRTGVNSPLHF.

The V call is TRBV11-3, the J call TRBJ1-6; possible D gene TRBD1, 5 bases. This CDR3 contains 11 residues. V lost 4 bases to trimming and J lost 14 bases, with 9 bases between them. Germline V gives CDR1 SGHNT, CDR2 YENEEA. As DNA, the CDR3 is TGTGCCAGCAGCTCGGGGCAATCCCTCCACTTT. It translates to CASSSGQSLHF.

The chain carries TRBV15 and TRBJ2-6, with D possibly called TRBD1 or TRBD2 (8 bases each). The CDR3 runs to 19 residues. Germline V gene data show CDR1 as LNHNV and CDR2 as YYDKDF (reference sequence). Deletions cut 5 bases from V and 0 bases from J, with 20 bases between. CDR3 DNA sequence: TGTGCCACCAGCCCGGGGGGGACAGGCCTCCTCTCTGGGGCCAACGTCCTGACTTTC. Its translation: CATSPGGTGLLSGANVLTF.

The CDR3 spells CASSQERRNYGYTF. DNA for the CDR3: TGTGCCAGCAGCCAAGAGCGGAGAAACTATGGCTACACCTTC. The V gene is TRBV3-1 (or the pseudogene TRBV3-2), the J gene TRBJ1-2, with D uncertain. The CDR3 has 14 residues. V was trimmed by 0 bases and J by 2 bases, leaving 7 bases between them. CDR1 is LGHDT and CDR2 is YNNKEL in the germline V gene (reference sequence).

The gene calls are TRBV5-6 and TRBJ2-3, with TRBD2 identical over 10 bases. Germline CDR1 reads SGHDT; CDR2 reads YYEEEE. J was trimmed by 6 bases and V by 4 bases; bases with no gene match: 11. The CDR3 is made up of 16 amino acids. This CDR3 reads CASSARSGGAPDTQYF. In DNA, the CDR3 is TGTGCCAGCAGCGCACGCAGCGGGGGGGCCCCCGATACGCAGTATTTT.